This T cell receptor beta chain originates from a study of cytotoxic CD8 clonotypes in ibrutinib-treated CLL. Study-wide background: When averaged across all of the samples, the counts came to 200,000 to 300,000 productive templates and about 95,000 productive rearrangements. Study-level points and caveats: Stable or contracted on treatment, public clonotypes were also uncommon. Clonality went up at the time of ibrutinib response, stayed stable in sustained remission, and later dropped back toward its baseline level at progression. Higher circulating CD8+ T-cell counts strongly accompanied higher baseline clonality, above age-matched healthy donors.

Germline V CDR1 and CDR2: SGHAT, FQNNGV. Germline trimming cut 1 base from V and 1 base from J; bases unmatched to any gene: 5. The CDR3 runs 16 residues. A note on this clone: Its target is not known.

Only in-frame clones appear in the TCRdb table, and some are missing; sequencing was by immunoSEQ multiplex PCR. The data contain 130,000 or so clones, around 84% of them seen just once; the ten biggest clones take up about 3.5%. The TCR sequence derives from a human donor with chronic lymphocytic leukemia. Sequenced here: PBMCs, sampled after 24 months of ibrutinib treatment. This chain joins TRBV11-2 and TRBJ2-5, with TRBD2 matching 8 bases. CDR3 in DNA: TGTGCCAGCAGCTTAGGGGTAGCGGGGACCCAAGAGACCCAGTACTTC. It encodes CASSLGVAGTQETQYF.